This T cell receptor (beta chain) originates from a study of cytomegalovirus exposure and HLA in healthy donors. Profiled with immunoSEQ multiplex PCR; TCRdb holds only in-frame clones, not every one. The table includes some 98,000 clones, roughly 89% detected once. V lost 4 bases and J lost 0, with 7 bases in between. Germline lookup yields CDR1 LNHDA and CDR2 SQIVND (reference sequence). The CDR3 has 13 residues. This clonotype was obtained from a young woman in good health and CMV-seronegative. This chain links TRBV19 with TRBJ2-7; D possibly corresponds to TRBD2 (6 bases). Sample: PBMCs. The CDR3 reads CASSTGLSYEQYF. The CDR3 bases are TGTGCCAGTAGTACGGGACTCTCCTACGAGCAGTACTTC.